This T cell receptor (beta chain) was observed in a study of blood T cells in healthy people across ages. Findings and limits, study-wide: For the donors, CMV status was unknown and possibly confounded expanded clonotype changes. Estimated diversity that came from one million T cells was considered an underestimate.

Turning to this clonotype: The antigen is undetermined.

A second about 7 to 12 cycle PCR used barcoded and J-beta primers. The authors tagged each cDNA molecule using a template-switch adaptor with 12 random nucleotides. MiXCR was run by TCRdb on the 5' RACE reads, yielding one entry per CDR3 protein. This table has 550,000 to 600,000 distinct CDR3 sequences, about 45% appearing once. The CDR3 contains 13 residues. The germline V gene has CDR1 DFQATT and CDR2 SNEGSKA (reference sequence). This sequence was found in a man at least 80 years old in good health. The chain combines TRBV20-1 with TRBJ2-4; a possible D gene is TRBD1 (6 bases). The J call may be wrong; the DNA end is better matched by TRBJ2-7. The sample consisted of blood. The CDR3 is CSARRDTTYEQYF. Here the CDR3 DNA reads TGCAGTGCTAGACGGGACACCACCTACGAGCAGTACTTC.